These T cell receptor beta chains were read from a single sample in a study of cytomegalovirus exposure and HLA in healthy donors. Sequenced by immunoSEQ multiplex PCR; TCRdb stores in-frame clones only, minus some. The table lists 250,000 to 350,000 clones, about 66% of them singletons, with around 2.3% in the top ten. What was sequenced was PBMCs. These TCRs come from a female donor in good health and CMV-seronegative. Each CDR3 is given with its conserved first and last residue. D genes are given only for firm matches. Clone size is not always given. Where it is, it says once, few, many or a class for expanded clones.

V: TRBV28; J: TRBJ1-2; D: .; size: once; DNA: TGTGCCAGCACCTCCCCACATGTGGCGGGTAACTATGGCTACACCTTC; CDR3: CASTSPHVAGNYGYTF
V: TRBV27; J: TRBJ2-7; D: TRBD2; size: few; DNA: TGTGCCAGCAGTTTACTACAGCCGGCGGGGGGATCCTACGAGCAGTACTTC; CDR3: CASSLLQPAGGSYEQYF
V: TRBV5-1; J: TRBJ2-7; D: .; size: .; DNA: TGCGCCAGCAGCTTTGTTCAGGGGACGGGCGAGCAGTACTTC; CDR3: CASSFVQGTGEQYF
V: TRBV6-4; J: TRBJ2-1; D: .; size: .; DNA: TGTGCCAGCAGTGACAGCAACTTCAATGAGCAGTTCTTC; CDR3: CASSDSNFNEQFF
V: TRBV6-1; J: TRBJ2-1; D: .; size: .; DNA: TGTGCCAGCAGGGCCGGGACTTCCAATGAGCAGTTCTTC; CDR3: CASRAGTSNEQFF
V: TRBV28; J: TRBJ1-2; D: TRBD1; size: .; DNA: TGTGCCAGCAGTCTCCCCGGGACAGGGGGCTTGGGCTACACCTTC; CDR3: CASSLPGTGGLGYTF
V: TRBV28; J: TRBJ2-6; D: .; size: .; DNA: TGTGCCAGCAGTCTCATCGGCTCTGGGGCCAACGTCCTGACTTTC; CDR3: CASSLIGSGANVLTF
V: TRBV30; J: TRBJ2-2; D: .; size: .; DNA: TGTGCCTCCCTCAGGCCTGAGTCCCCCGGGGAGCTGTTTTTT; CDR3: CASLRPESPGELFF
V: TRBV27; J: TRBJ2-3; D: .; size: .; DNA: TGTGCCAGCAGTCCAAAGCCTGGGGGGACGCAGTATTTT; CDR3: CASSPKPGGTQYF
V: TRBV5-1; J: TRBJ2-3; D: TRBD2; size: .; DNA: TGCGCCAGCAGCTTGGATACTAGCGGGCATTTTACTAGCACAGATACGCAGTATTTT; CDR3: CASSLDTSGHFTSTDTQYF
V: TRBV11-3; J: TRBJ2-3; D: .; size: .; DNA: TGTGCCAGCAGCTCCAGGGGACAGCGGGTGGATACGCAGTATTTT; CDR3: CASSSRGQRVDTQYF
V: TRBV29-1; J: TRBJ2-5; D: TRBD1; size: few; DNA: TGCAGCGGCGGACAGGGGATGGAGACCCAGTACTTC; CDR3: CSGGQGMETQYF
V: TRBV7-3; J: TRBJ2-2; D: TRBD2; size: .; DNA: TGTGCCAGCAGCTCAAGCGGGATTCGCACCGGGGAGCTGTTTTTT; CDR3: CASSSSGIRTGELFF
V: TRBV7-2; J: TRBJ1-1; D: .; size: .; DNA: TGTGCCAGCTCTCCTTGGCGGGGCACTGAAGCTTTCTTT; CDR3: CASSPWRGTEAFF
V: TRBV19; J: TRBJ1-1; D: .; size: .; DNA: TGTGCCAGTAGTTCCCGGACAGTGAACACTGAAGCTTTCTTT; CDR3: CASSSRTVNTEAFF
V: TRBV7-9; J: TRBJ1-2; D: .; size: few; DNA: TGTGCCAGCAGCTTACAGGGGTCAAACTATGGCTACACCTTC; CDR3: CASSLQGSNYGYTF
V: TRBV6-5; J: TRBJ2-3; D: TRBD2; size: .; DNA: TGTGCCAGCACCCAAAGCGGGAGAACAGATACGCAGTATTTT; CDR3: CASTQSGRTDTQYF
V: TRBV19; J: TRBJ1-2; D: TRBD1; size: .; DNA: TGTGCCACCACGACCACGCCGACAGGGGCTGGCTACACCTTC; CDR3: CATTTTPTGAGYTF
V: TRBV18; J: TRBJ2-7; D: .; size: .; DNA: TGTGCCAGCTCACCTTTGGACAGCTCCTACGAGCAGTACTTC; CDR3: CASSPLDSSYEQYF
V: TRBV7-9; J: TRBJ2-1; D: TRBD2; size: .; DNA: TGTGCCAGCAGCCCTCTACTACTAGCGGGAGAGGGTGAGCAGTTCTTC; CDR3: CASSPLLLAGEGEQFF
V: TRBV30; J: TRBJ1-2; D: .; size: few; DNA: TGTGCCTGGAGCTTAACCGGACAAAATGGCTACACCTTC; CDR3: CAWSLTGQNGYTF
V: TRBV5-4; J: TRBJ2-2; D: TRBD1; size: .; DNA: TGTGCCAGCCGGGACAGGGGTGGCGGGGAGCTGTTTTTT; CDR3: CASRDRGGGELFF
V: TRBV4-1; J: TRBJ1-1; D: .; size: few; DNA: TGCGCCAGCAGCCAAGACGCGCCTCGGGTGAAGATGAACACTGAAGCTTTCTTT; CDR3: CASSQDAPRVKMNTEAFF
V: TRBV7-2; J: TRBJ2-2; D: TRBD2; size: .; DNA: TGTGCCAGCAGCACGGGACTAGCGGGATTCGGGGAGCTGTTTTTT; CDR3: CASSTGLAGFGELFF
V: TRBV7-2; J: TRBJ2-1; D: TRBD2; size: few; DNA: TGTGCCAGCAGCATGGAGCTAGCGGCCCAGTTCTTC; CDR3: CASSMELAAQFF
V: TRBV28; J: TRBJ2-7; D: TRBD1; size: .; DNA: TGTGCCAGCAGTGGGGGACAGGGAAGGGGCGAGCAGTACTTC; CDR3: CASSGGQGRGEQYF
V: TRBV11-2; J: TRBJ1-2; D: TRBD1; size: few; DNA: TGTGCCAGCAGCTTAGGGGGACAGGGAGGCGGAGATGGCTACACCTTC; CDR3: CASSLGGQGGGDGYTF
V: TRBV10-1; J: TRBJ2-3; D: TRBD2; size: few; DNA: TGCGCCAGCGGGACGGTAGCGGGTAGCACAGATACGCAGTATTTT; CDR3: CASGTVAGSTDTQYF
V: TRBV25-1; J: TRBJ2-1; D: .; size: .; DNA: TGTGCCAGCAGTGAAGGGAGCGGCTCCTACAATGAGCAGTTCTTC; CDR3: CASSEGSGSYNEQFF
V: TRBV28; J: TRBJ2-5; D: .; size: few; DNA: TGTGCCAGCAGTTTTCGGGTACAAGAGACCCAGTACTTC; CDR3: CASSFRVQETQYF
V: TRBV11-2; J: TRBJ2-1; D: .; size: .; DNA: TGTGCCAGCAGCTTAGATCTAGCAGACAATGAGCAGTTCTTC; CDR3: CASSLDLADNEQFF
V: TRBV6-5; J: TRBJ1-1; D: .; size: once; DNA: TGTGCCAGCAGACCCCAGGCGCAGGGCGAAGCTTTCTTT; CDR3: CASRPQAQGEAFF
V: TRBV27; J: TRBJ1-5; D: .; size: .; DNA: TGTGCCACCAAGCCCCTTTCGGGTAGCAATCAGCCCCAGCATTTT; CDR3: CATKPLSGSNQPQHF
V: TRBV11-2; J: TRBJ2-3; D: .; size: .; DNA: TGTGCCAGCAGCTTCGAGGGTGACACAGATACGCAGTATTTT; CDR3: CASSFEGDTDTQYF
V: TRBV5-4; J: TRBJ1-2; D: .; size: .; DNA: TGTGCCAGCAGCTTGGTCGGTGGCTACACCTTC; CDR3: CASSLVGGYTF
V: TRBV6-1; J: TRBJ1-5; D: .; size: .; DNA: TGTGCCACGGGACTTTTCAGCAATCAGCCCCAGCATTTT; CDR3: CATGLFSNQPQHF
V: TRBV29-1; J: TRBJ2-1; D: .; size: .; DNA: TGCACCTTTAGTCGGAATGAGCAGTTCTTC; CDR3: CTFSRNEQFF
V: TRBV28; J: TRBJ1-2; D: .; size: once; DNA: TGTGCCAGCAGTTTGACTACTAAGGGCTACACCTTC; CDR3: CASSLTTKGYTF
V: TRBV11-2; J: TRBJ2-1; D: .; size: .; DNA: TGTGCCAGCAGCCCGCTAGCGAGAAATGAGCAGTTCTTC; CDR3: CASSPLARNEQFF
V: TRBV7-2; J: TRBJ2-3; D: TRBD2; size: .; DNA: TGTGCCAGCACCCTGAGAACTAGCGGGTACACAGATACGCAGTATTTT; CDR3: CASTLRTSGYTDTQYF
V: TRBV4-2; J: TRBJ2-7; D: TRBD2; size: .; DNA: TGTGCCAGCAGCCCCGGGACTAGCGTCGACGAGCAGTACTTC; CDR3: CASSPGTSVDEQYF